The entry that follows covers one T cell receptor (beta chain) sequence. Trimming cost V 7 bases and J 0 bases, with 13 bases left between them. Germline V gene data show CDR1 as SGHVS and CDR2 as FNYEAQ. The CDR3 has 16 residues. The sample is drawn from a study of control samples from healthy donors and cancer patients. Repertoires were generated with immunoSEQ multiplex PCR, while TCRdb's copy carries only in-frame clones and drops some. The table has 150,000 or so clones, 92% seen once. Sequenced sample: blood. The chain carries TRBV7-6 and TRBJ1-6; D remains ambiguous. This TCR was sampled from a woman aged 45 to 65 in good health. CDR3 sequence reads: CASTPAPSSYNSPLHF. The CDR3 DNA reads as TGTGCCAGCACCCCCGCCCCGAGCTCCTATAATTCACCCCTCCACTTT.